These T cell receptor beta chains were read from a single sample in a study of T cell changes during pregnancy in multiple sclerosis. TCRdb keeps only in-frame clones here, not all; method: immunoSEQ multiplex PCR. The sample has some 100,000 clones; 94% are singletons. The sample in question was peripheral blood, obtained before pregnancy. These receptors came from a female donor with multiple sclerosis, enrolled in a pregnancy study. Each CDR3 is given with its conserved first and last residue. Fields, in order: V gene, D gene, J gene, clone size, CDR3 protein, CDR3 DNA. A D gene is named only where the DNA matches it firmly. The size of a clone is reported for some rows only, either as once, few or many, or as a class for expanded clones.

>TRBV19|TRBD1|TRBJ1-4|NA
CASSLRTGPNEKLFF
TGTGCCAGTAGCCTCAGGACAGGCCCTAATGAAAAACTGTTTTTT
>TRBV6-4|TRBD1|TRBJ1-2|NA
CARTGGSGYTF
TGTGCCAGGACAGGGGGCTCTGGCTACACCTTC
>TRBV6-1|NA|TRBJ2-3|NA
CASSVASDTQYF
TGTGCCAGCAGCGTAGCGAGCGATACGCAGTATTTT
>TRBV2|TRBD2|TRBJ2-7|NA
CASGREWSYEQYF
TGTGCCAGCGGGCGGGAGTGGTCCTACGAGCAGTACTTC
>TRBV5-1|NA|TRBJ1-1|NA
CASSLTGTNTEAFF
TGCGCCAGCAGCTTGACAGGGACGAACACTGAAGCTTTCTTT
>TRBV15|NA|TRBJ2-7|NA
CATSRGRGSANEQYF
TGTGCCACCAGCAGAGGCCGGGGGTCTGCAAACGAGCAGTACTTC
>TRBV4-3|TRBD2|TRBJ2-2|NA
CASSQSSSGFGELFF
TGCGCCAGCAGCCAATCTTCTAGCGGGTTCGGGGAGCTGTTTTTT
>TRBV4-1|NA|TRBJ1-1|NA
CASSQSERGRTEAFF
TGCGCCAGCAGCCAATCGGAAAGGGGCCGGACTGAAGCTTTCTTT
>TRBV28|TRBD2|TRBJ2-7|NA
CASSFGQGGDYEQYF
TGTGCCAGCAGTTTCGGGCAGGGAGGGGACTACGAGCAGTACTTC
>TRBV27|NA|TRBJ1-4|NA
CASKGRRGATNEKLFF
TGTGCCAGCAAGGGGCGACGTGGGGCAACTAATGAAAAACTGTTTTTT
>TRBV5-6|NA|TRBJ2-5|NA
CASSQTGTGETQYF
TGTGCCAGCAGCCAGACAGGGACTGGGGAGACCCAGTACTTC
>TRBV2|NA|TRBJ2-5|NA
CASSEMPGETQYF
TGTGCCAGCAGTGAAATGCCAGGGGAGACCCAGTACTTC
>TRBV5-4|TRBD1|TRBJ2-1|once
CASIPDRGLYNEQFF
TGTGCCAGCATCCCGGACAGGGGGCTTTACAATGAGCAGTTCTTC
>TRBV10-3|TRBD2|TRBJ2-3|NA
CAISESWSGEYPDTQYF
TGTGCCATCAGTGAGTCCTGGAGCGGGGAGTACCCAGATACGCAGTATTTT
>TRBV5-4|NA|TRBJ2-1|NA
CASSWGLDSYNEQFF
TGTGCCAGCAGCTGGGGCTTAGACTCCTACAATGAGCAGTTCTTC
>TRBV30|TRBD1|TRBJ1-5|NA
CAWSAGTGPNQPQHF
TGTGCCTGGAGCGCCGGGACAGGACCTAATCAGCCCCAGCATTTT
>TRBV7-8|TRBD1|TRBJ1-2|NA
CASSLVGQRYTF
TGTGCCAGCAGCTTAGTGGGACAGCGATACACCTTC